The sequence of this T cell receptor (beta chain) was determined in a study of beta chain features in type 1 diabetes. General study findings and limits: All four CD4+ subsets from Type 1 diabetes patients carried moderately but significantly shorter TCRB CDR3s.

In this sample, this clone turned up a few times. Its antigen remains unidentified. The study reverse transcribed the entire isolated RNA, so it sequenced expressed TCRB transcripts. Produced via immunoSEQ multiplex PCR; TCRdb's table is partial and in-frame only. The sample holds hundreds of thousands of clones, 10% to 15% seen once. Germline CDR1 and CDR2: SNHLY and FYNNEI. Trimming removed 7 bases at V and 2 bases at J, with 12 bases between. This CDR3 is 13 amino acids long. Source material: naive CD4+ T cells from blood. The clonotype comes from a man between 18 and 35 years old with type 1 diabetes. The J gene is TRBJ2-7, the V gene TRBV2; D tentatively fits TRBD1 or TRBD2 (5 bases each). CDR3: CASKGLGAYEQYF. CDR3 sequence (DNA): TGTGCCAGCAAGGGGCTGGGGGCCTACGAGCAGTACTTC. Full variable domain (missing parts from reference TRBV2 and TRBJ2-7): EPEVTQTPSHQVTQMGQEVILRCVPISNHLYFYWYRQILGQKVEFLVSFYNNEISEKSEIFDDQFSVERPDGSNFTLKIRSTKLEDSAMYFCASKGLGAYEQYFGPGTRLTVT.